This T cell receptor beta chain was recorded in a study of blood T cell repertoires in COVID-19. For the study at large: Collection of acute and convalescent COVID-19 samples took place in the United States, Italy and Spain. The analysed material was cDNA or gDNA that came from T cells, B-cell-depleted T cells, or PBMCs.

With V trimmed by 3 bases and J by 0 bases, 1 base remained unmatched. This CDR3 comprises 15 residues. Germline V gene data show CDR1 as SNHLY and CDR2 as FYNNEI. Per the authors' pipeline: Amplification of reference gene primers was used by the study to estimate nucleated cell counts. Produced via immunoSEQ multiplex PCR; TCRdb's table is partial and in-frame only. V, J and clone size derive from that table, while D and trimming were established from the DNA sequence. The sample has 65,000 to 75,000 clones, 80% to 90% seen once. The sequence derives from a woman between 50 and 59 years old with active COVID-19. The chain couples TRBV2 to TRBJ2-3, with 9 bases matching TRBD2. Source material: peripheral blood. DNA of the CDR3: TGTGCCAGCAGTGAGACTAGCGGTAGCACAGATACGCAGTATTTT. Protein: CASSETSGSTDTQYF.